What follows describes a single TCR beta chain. These data belong to a study of blood T cell repertoires in COVID-19. For the study at large: Collection of acute and convalescent COVID-19 samples took place in the United States, Italy and Spain. T cells, B-cell-depleted T cells, or PBMCs provided the cDNA or gDNA that served as material.

V shed 1 base and J 2 bases; nucleotides not matched to a gene: 9. Per the germline V gene, CDR1 is SGHVS and CDR2 is FQNEAQ. The CDR3 has 17 amino acids. The table came from immunoSEQ multiplex PCR; TCRdb's copy has only in-frame clones and leaves some out. Found here are around 94,000 clones, approximately 82% of them singletons; the top ten hold around 9.6%. The sequence was obtained from a man in his sixties with active or convalescent COVID-19. The rearrangement uses TRBV7-8 and TRBJ2-7; TRBD2 aligns across 9 bases. Material: peripheral blood. CDR3: CASSLGLAGNHAYEQYF. CDR3 DNA: TGTGCCAGCAGCTTAGGTCTAGCGGGGAACCACGCCTACGAGCAGTACTTC.